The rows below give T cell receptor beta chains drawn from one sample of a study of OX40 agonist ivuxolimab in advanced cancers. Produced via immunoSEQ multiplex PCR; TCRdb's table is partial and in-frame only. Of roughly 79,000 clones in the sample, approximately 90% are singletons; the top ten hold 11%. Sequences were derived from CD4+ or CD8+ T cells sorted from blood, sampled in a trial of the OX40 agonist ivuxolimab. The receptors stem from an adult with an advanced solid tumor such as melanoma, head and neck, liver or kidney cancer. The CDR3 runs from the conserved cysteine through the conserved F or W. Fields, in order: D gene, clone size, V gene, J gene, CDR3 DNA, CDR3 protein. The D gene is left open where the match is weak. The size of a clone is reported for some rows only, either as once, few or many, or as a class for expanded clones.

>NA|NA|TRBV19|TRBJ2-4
TGTGCCAGTAGTATAGAGGGGGCTGGAGCCAAAAACATTCAGTACTTC
CASSIEGAGAKNIQYF
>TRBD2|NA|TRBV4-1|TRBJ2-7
TGCGCCAGCAGCCACCTTACTAGCGGGGCCGCCTACGAGCAGTACTTC
CASSHLTSGAAYEQYF
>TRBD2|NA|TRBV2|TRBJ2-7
TGTGCCAGCAGTTTAGCGGGGGCCCACTCCTACGAGCAGTACTTC
CASSLAGAHSYEQYF
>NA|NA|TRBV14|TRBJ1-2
TGTGCCAGCAGCCAAGTCGCGAGTTATGGCTACACCTTC
CASSQVASYGYTF
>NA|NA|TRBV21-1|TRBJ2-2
TGTGCCAGCAGCAAACGGGCAAGGGGGGCCAACACCGGGGAGCTGTTTTTT
CASSKRARGANTGELFF
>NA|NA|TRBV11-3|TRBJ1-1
TGTGCCAGCAGCTTAGATTATAGGGGGAACACTGAAGCTTTCTTT
CASSLDYRGNTEAFF
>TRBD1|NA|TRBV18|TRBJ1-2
TGTGCCAGCTCACATGACGACAGGGAGAACTATGGCTACACCTTC
CASSHDDRENYGYTF
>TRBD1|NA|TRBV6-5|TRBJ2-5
TGTGCCAGCAGTTCCCGGACAGGGGCGATCCAAGAGACCCAGTACTTC
CASSSRTGAIQETQYF
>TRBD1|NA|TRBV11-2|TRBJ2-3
TGTGCCAGCAGCTTAGGGGGGACAGGTACAGATACGCAGTATTTT
CASSLGGTGTDTQYF
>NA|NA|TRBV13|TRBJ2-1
TGTGCCAGCAGCCTTGAATCCTACAATGAGCAGTTCTTC
CASSLESYNEQFF
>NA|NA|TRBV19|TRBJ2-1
TGTGCCAGTAGTATAGCCCGTATGAAGTTGGCCAATGAGCAGTTCTTC
CASSIARMKLANEQFF
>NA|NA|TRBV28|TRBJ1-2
TGTGCCAGCAGTTCCCGCGGACAATCCCATGGCTACACCTTC
CASSSRGQSHGYTF
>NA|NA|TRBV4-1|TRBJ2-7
TGCGCCAGCAGCCGGCACGGACCGAGCTCCTACGAGCAGTACTTC
CASSRHGPSSYEQYF
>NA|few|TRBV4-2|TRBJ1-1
TGTGCCAGCAGCCAAGGGACTGAAGCTTTCTTT
CASSQGTEAFF
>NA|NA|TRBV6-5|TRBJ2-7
TGTGCCAGCAGGGTCGGCTTTGGGGCATTCTACGAGCAGTACTTC
CASRVGFGAFYEQYF
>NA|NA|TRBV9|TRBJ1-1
TGTGCCAGCAGCGTAGACCCGGGGGACACTGAAGCTTTCTTT
CASSVDPGDTEAFF
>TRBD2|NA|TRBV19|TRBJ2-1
TGTGCCAGTAGTATAGCGGGGGGGCTGAATGAGCAGTTCTTC
CASSIAGGLNEQFF
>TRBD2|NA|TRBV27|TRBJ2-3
TGTGCCAGCAGTTTATTGGGTAGCGGGGGCACAGATACGCAGTATTTT
CASSLLGSGGTDTQYF
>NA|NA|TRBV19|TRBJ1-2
TGTGCCAGTAGTGCCCCCGGGAGTGGCTACACCTTC
CASSAPGSGYTF
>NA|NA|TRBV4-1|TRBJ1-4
TGCGCCAGCAGCCAGGTGGGGGAGAATGAAAAACTGTTTTTT
CASSQVGENEKLFF
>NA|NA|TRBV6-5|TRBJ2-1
TGTGCCAGCAGTTACGGGCGAGGGGGATGGAATGAGCAGTTCTTC
CASSYGRGGWNEQFF
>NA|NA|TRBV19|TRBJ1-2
TGTGCCAGTAGTGGCGGTCCGTTCCCTTATGGCTACACCTTC
CASSGGPFPYGYTF
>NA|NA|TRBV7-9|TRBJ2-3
TGTGCCAGCAGCTTCATCCCAGAGCCAGATACGCAGTATTTT
CASSFIPEPDTQYF
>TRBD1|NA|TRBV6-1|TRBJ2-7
TGTGCCAGCAGTGGTCACGACAGGGGTTTTCCCTACGAGCAGTACTTC
CASSGHDRGFPYEQYF
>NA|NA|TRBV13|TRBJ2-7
TGTGCCAGCAGCTTAGGGCAGGGAGACGAGCAGTACTTC
CASSLGQGDEQYF
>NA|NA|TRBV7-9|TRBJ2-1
TGTGCCAGCAGCTTAGAGGAGGCAGGGAATGAGCAGTTCTTC
CASSLEEAGNEQFF
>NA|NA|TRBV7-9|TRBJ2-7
TGTGCCAGCAGCTTGGACAATACCTACGAGCAGTACTTC
CASSLDNTYEQYF
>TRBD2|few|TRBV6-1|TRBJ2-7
TGTGCCAGCAGCCTCGGGGGGGACACCTACGAGCAGTACTTC
CASSLGGDTYEQYF
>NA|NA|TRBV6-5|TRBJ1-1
TGTGCCAGCAGCTTATCGTGGGGGGGTGGCACTGAAGCTTTCTTT
CASSLSWGGGTEAFF
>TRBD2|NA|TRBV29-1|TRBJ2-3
TGCAGCGGAGCGGGGGGGTCGGCAGATACGCAGTATTTT
CSGAGGSADTQYF
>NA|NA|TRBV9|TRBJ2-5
TGTGCCAGCAGCGCCCCAGTGGACCAAGAGACCCAGTACTTC
CASSAPVDQETQYF
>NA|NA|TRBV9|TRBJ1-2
TGTGCCAGCAGCGTAGGAGTGGACACCCTCTATGGCTACACCTTC
CASSVGVDTLYGYTF
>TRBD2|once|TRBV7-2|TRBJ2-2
TGTGCCAGCAGCCTAGAACGACTAGCGGGGGGCACTAACACCGGGGAGCTGTTTTTT
CASSLERLAGGTNTGELFF
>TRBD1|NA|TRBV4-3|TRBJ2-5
TGCGCCAGCAGCCAAGACCTCAGGGGGCCCCTGGGGACCCAGTACTTC
CASSQDLRGPLGTQYF
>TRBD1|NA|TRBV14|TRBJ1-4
TGTGCCAGCAGCCGATTGGGGACAGACAATGAAAAACTGTTTTTT
CASSRLGTDNEKLFF
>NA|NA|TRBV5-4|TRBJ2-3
TGTGCCAGCAGCTTGACGGGGGCGCAGTATTTT
CASSLTGAQYF
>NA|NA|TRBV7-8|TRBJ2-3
TGTGCCAGCAGCTTAGTAGTAGCAGGAGGAGGGTTAGATACGCAGTATTTT
CASSLVVAGGGLDTQYF
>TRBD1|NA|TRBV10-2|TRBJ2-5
TGCGCCAGCAGTGAGTACAGGGGACAAGAGACCCAGTACTTC
CASSEYRGQETQYF
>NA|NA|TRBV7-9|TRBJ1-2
TGTGCCAGCAGCCCCCAGTTGGGCGTATATGGCTACACCTTC
CASSPQLGVYGYTF
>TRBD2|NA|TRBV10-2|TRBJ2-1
TGCGCCAGCAGTCTTAGCGGGGGGTACAATGAGCAGTTCTTC
CASSLSGGYNEQFF
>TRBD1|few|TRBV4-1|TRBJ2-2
TGCGCCAGCAGGGGACAGGGATCGGGCGGGGAGCTGTTTTTT
CASRGQGSGGELFF
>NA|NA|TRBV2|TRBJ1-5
TGTGCCAGCAGTGAATGGGCAGCTCAGCCCCAGCATTTT
CASSEWAAQPQHF
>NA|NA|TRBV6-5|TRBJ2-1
TGTGCCAGCAGCCTGGACAGGGAGGGGTACAATGAGCAGTTCTTC
CASSLDREGYNEQFF
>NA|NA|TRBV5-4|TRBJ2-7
TGTGCCAGCAGCTTTCTAGCACGGGAGCAGTACTTC
CASSFLAREQYF